What follows are 27 T cell receptor beta chains derived from one specimen sequenced in a study of cytotoxic CD8 clonotypes in ibrutinib-treated CLL. This table comes from immunoSEQ multiplex PCR, and its TCRdb copy is limited to in-frame clones, with some not included. Among over 8,500 clones listed, 79% were seen once. This specimen was PBMCs, taken at disease progression, from a patient treated with ibrutinib. All receptors derive from a human donor with chronic lymphocytic leukemia.

The V gene is TRBV10-3, the J gene TRBJ2-5; D not resolved. The end of the DNA is better explained by TRBJ2-7, so the J call may be wrong. This CDR3 contains 13 residues. The germline gives CDR1 ENHRY, CDR2 SYGVKD. The CDR3 DNA reads TGTGCCATCAGTGAGTCGAGCATCTTCGAGCAGTACTTC. As protein: CAISESSIFEQYF.

This clone was recorded once. In DNA, the CDR3 is TGTGCCAGCAGCTGGAGGGGGACAGGGGGCGAGACCCAGTACTTC. Amino acid sequence: CASSWRGTGGETQYF. This rearrangement joins TRBV7-2 to TRBJ2-5, with 12 nucleotides matching TRBD1. V lost 4 bases, J lost 5 bases, and 5 bases stayed unmatched. CDR3 length: 15 residues. CDR1 SGHTA and CDR2 FQGNSA come from the germline V gene.

This clone appeared once. The chain links TRBV7-9 to TRBJ2-5, with D possibly TRBD1 on 6 matching bases. The CDR3 covers 16 residues. Germline CDR1 SEHNR, CDR2 FQNEAQ (reference sequence). Trimming pared 5 bases from V and 4 bases from J, leaving 20 bases between. CDR3 sequence (DNA): TGTGCCAGCAGCATATCCCGGGCTACAGGGTCAGAGACCCAGTACTTC. Amino acids: CASSISRATGSETQYF.

The rearrangement joins TRBV5-1 to TRBJ1-1, with D uncertain. CDR1 SGHRS and CDR2 YFSETQ come from the germline V gene. V lost 0 bases, J lost 1 base, and 10 bases lay in between. The CDR3 runs 15 residues. For the CDR3, the DNA is TGCGCCAGCAGCTTGGGGGGAGGGTGGAACACTGAAGCTTTCTTT. Its protein is CASSLGGGWNTEAFF.

The genes are TRBV27 and TRBJ1-1; 10 bases line up with TRBD1. Trimming took 1 base from V and 8 from J; bases not matched to a gene: 4. The CDR3 totals 14 residues. The germline gives CDR1 MNHEY, CDR2 SMNVEV (reference sequence). This CDR3 reads CASSLLDRGREAFF. The DNA for the CDR3 is TGTGCCAGCAGTTTATTAGACAGGGGGCGAGAAGCTTTCTTT.

The chain combines TRBV29-1 with TRBJ2-5; tentative D call: TRBD1 (5 bases). Trimming stripped 1 base from V and 4 bases from J, with 10 bases between. Germline V CDR1 and CDR2: SQVTM, ANQGSEA. CDR3 length: 13 amino acids. For the CDR3, the DNA is TGCAGCGTTGAAGCCCAGGGTGGAGAGACCCAGTACTTC. Residues: CSVEAQGGETQYF.

The CDR3 loop reads CASSMGGIGLINQPQHF. CDR3 nucleotide sequence: TGTGCCAGTAGTATGGGCGGGATAGGGCTTATCAATCAGCCCCAGCATTTT. This chain links TRBV19 with TRBJ1-5; D is undetermined. Germline V lookup: CDR1 LNHDA, CDR2 SQIVND (reference sequence). Trimming stripped 3 bases from V and 3 bases from J, with 18 bases between. The CDR3 covers 17 residues. Supplemented by reference TRBV19 and TRBJ1-5, the full variable domain reads DGGITQSPKYLFRKEGQNVTLSCEQNLNHDAMYWYRQDPGQGLRLIYYSQIVNDFQKGDIAEGYSVSREKKESFPLTVTSAQKNPTAFYLCASSMGGIGLINQPQHFGDGTRLSIL.

The table lists this clone with a count of one. CDR3 in DNA: TGTGCCAGCAGCTTGGGAAGTGGCGGGAGAATTACCGGGGAGCTGTTTTTT. Residues: CASSLGSGGRITGELFF. The V and J genes are TRBV5-6 and TRBJ2-2; TRBD2 matches 7 bases. V was pared by 0 bases and J by 5 bases, with 10 bases of the junction left unmatched. Germline V gene data show CDR1 as SGHDT and CDR2 as YYEEEE. CDR3 length: 17 amino acids. The complete variable domain, with remaining parts taken from reference TRBV5-6 and TRBJ2-2, reads DAGVTQSPTHLIKTRGQQVTLRCSPKSGHDTVSWYQQALGQGPQFIFQYYEEEERQRGNFPDRFSGHQFPNYSSELNVNALLLGDSALYLCASSLGSGGRITGELFFGEGSRLTVL.

This sequence joins TRBV19 and TRBJ2-1; D is unclear. The CDR3 runs 17 residues. Between the trimmed V and J ends, which lost 7 bases and 1 base, there was a span of 20 bases. In germline, CDR1 is LNHDA, CDR2 SQIVND (reference sequence). This chain's CDR3 is CASIPPPGPRSYNEQFF. The CDR3 DNA is TGTGCCAGTATACCCCCGCCAGGCCCCAGATCCTACAATGAGCAGTTCTTC.

This clone appeared once. Sequence at one end of the junction differs from germline and may be a read error. The chain uses TRBV11-3 and TRBJ2-7, with TRBD2 matching 7 bases. The CDR3 loop spans 14 amino acids. Germline CDR1 SGHNT, CDR2 YENEEA. In DNA, the CDR3 is TGTGCCAGCAGCTATACGACTAGCTCCCACGAGCAGTACTTC. Its protein product is CASSYTTSSHEQYF.

This chain joins TRBV5-1 and TRBJ2-5, with 8 bases that match TRBD1. The ends lost 0 bases at V and 0 bases at J; junction bases unmatched: 4. CDR3 size: 16 residues. Per the germline V gene, CDR1 is SGHRS and CDR2 is YFSETQ. CDR3 DNA sequence: TGCGCCAGCAGCTTGGGAGGGACAGGATACCAAGAGACCCAGTACTTC. Translating it yields CASSLGGTGYQETQYF. Full variable domain (remainder filled in from reference TRBV5-1 and TRBJ2-5): KAGVTQTPRYLIKTRGQQVTLSCSPISGHRSVSWYQQTPGQGLQFLFEYFSETQRNKGNFPGRFSGRQFSNSRSEMNVSTLELGDSALYLCASSLGGTGYQETQYFGPGTRLLVL.

V gene TRBV7-3 combines with J gene TRBJ1-5; weak D call: TRBD1 (6 bases). There are 13 residues in the CDR3. V was clipped by 4 bases and J by 9 bases, with 13 bases between them. Germline V gives CDR1 SGHTA, CDR2 FQGTGA. In nucleotides, the CDR3 is TGTGCCAGCAGCTCGGACAGCTTGTCGCCCCAGCATTTT. Encoded protein: CASSSDSLSPQHF.

The rearrangement joins TRBV2 to TRBJ2-3; TRBD2 matches 8 bases. The CDR3 consists of 14 residues. The germline V gene has CDR1 SNHLY and CDR2 FYNNEI. Losses at the gene ends were 8 bases for V and 1 base for J; bases not matched to a gene: 5. CDR3 bases: TGTGCCAGCTACCCGACTAGCGGCACAGATACGCAGTATTTT. This codes for CASYPTSGTDTQYF.

There are a few counts of this clone. The chain combines TRBV5-1 with TRBJ2-2; tentative D call: TRBD1 (6 bases). This CDR3 has 16 residues. The germline CDR1 and CDR2 sequences are SGHRS and YFSETQ. The V end lost 3 bases, the J end lost 5 bases, and 17 bases lay between the germline ends. The CDR3 DNA is TGCGCCAGCAGCTCCCAAGGGGGAAGCGTGACCGGGGAGCTGTTTTTT. It translates to CASSSQGGSVTGELFF.

The chain uses TRBV30 and TRBJ1-5; no clear D. The CDR3 has 15 residues. V lost 0 bases, J lost 0 bases, and 9 bases lay in between. Germline CDR1 reads GTSNPN; CDR2 reads SVGIG (reference sequence). This CDR3 is CAWSVGVLSNQPQHF. The DNA for the CDR3 is TGTGCCTGGAGTGTGGGTGTACTTAGCAATCAGCCCCAGCATTTT.

V and J are TRBV18 and TRBJ2-7, with TRBD2 identical over 7 bases. This CDR3 is 14 amino acids long. The V gene end was trimmed by 4 bases and the J gene end by 2 bases; junction bases not matched to a gene: 5. Germline V gives CDR1 KGHSH, CDR2 LQKENI. The CDR3 sequence: CASSLGGSAYEQYF. For the CDR3, the DNA is TGTGCCAGCTCACTGGGCGGGAGTGCCTACGAGCAGTACTTC.

The chain carries TRBV19 and TRBJ2-2; 7 bases align to TRBD1. The germline CDR1 and CDR2 sequences are LNHDA and SQIVND (reference sequence). After removal of 7 bases from V and 6 bases from J, the junction contained 11 bases not matched to a gene. The CDR3 is 15 amino acids. The CDR3 here is CASNQGDRGSGELFF. CDR3 bases: TGTGCCAGTAATCAGGGGGATCGTGGATCCGGGGAGCTGTTTTTT.

The chain is built from TRBV6-5 and TRBJ1-1; D gene uncertain. This CDR3 comprises 15 residues. V was pared by 2 bases and J by 4 bases, with 14 bases between. CDR1 MNHEY and CDR2 SVGAGI come from the germline V gene. The CDR3, as DNA: TGTGCCAGCAGTTACGGACCCCTAAGGGCCACTGAAGCTTTCTTT. Its protein product is CASSYGPLRATEAFF.

This chain links TRBV5-6 with TRBJ1-3; D perhaps matches TRBD1 (6 bases). This CDR3 is built from 15 residues. Germline V lookup: CDR1 SGHDT, CDR2 YYEEEE. Trimming removed 4 bases from V and 1 base from J, with 12 bases in between. The CDR3 DNA follows: TGTGCCAGCAGCGAGGGTCAGGGGTCTGGAAACACCATATATTTT. Translating it yields CASSEGQGSGNTIYF.

The rearrangement joins TRBV5-1 to TRBJ1-1, with a possible D match to TRBD1 (6 bases). Per germline, CDR1 SGHRS and CDR2 YFSETQ. V dropped 6 bases and J dropped 0 bases, with 15 bases sitting between them. This CDR3 region has 15 residues. The DNA for the CDR3 is TGCGCCAGCACCCTGCGGACAGATCTGAACACTGAAGCTTTCTTT. This translates into CASTLRTDLNTEAFF.

The chain combines TRBV25-1 with TRBJ1-2, with TRBD1 matching 10 bases. V was pared by 2 bases and J by 8 bases, with 8 bases of the junction left unmatched. Germline CDR1 and CDR2: MGHDK and SYGVNS. The CDR3 contains 15 residues. The CDR3 loop reads CASSEQPDRGKGYTF. The CDR3 DNA reads as TGTGCCAGCAGTGAACAGCCGGACAGGGGGAAAGGCTACACCTTC.

The genes are TRBV4-1 and TRBJ2-2; D is undetermined. The CDR3 runs to 12 residues. Germline CDR1 is MGHRA and CDR2 is YSYEKL. V was shortened by 4 bases and J by 5 bases, with 5 bases between the two germline ends. The CDR3 nucleotides are TGCGCCAGCAGCCTCTTGACCGGGGAGCTGTTTTTT. Its protein product is CASSLLTGELFF.

The chain is built from TRBV1 and TRBJ2-6. TRBV1 is a pseudogene segment. This CDR3 has 17 residues. The CDR3 region is CTSRTTLVQSRANVLTF. Here the CDR3 DNA reads TGCACCAGCAGAACCACACTTGTGCAAAGTCGGGCCAACGTCCTGACTTTC.

V is TRBV6-4 and J is TRBJ2-1; 12 nucleotides agree with TRBD1. CDR3 length: 13 residues. V lost 6 bases to trimming and J lost 8 bases; unmatched junction nucleotides: 2. CDR1 is MRHNA and CDR2 is SNTAGT in the germline V gene. CDR3 sequence reads: CASRGQGAYEQFF. CDR3 DNA sequence: TGTGCCAGCAGGGGACAGGGGGCATATGAGCAGTTCTTC.

V gene TRBV14 combines with J gene TRBJ2-7; perhaps TRBD1 as D (6 bases). Trimming stripped 4 bases from V and 6 bases from J, with 13 bases between. Germline assignment: CDR1 SGHDN and CDR2 FVKESK. The CDR3 covers 13 residues. The CDR3 sequence: CASSLDLGAEQYF. In DNA, the CDR3 is TGTGCCAGCAGCCTCGATTTGGGGGCCGAGCAGTACTTC. The variable domain in full, completed from reference TRBV14 and TRBJ2-7, reads EAGVTQFPSHSVIEKGQTVTLRCDPISGHDNLYWYRRVMGKEIKFLLHFVKESKQDESGMPNNRFLAERTGGTYSTLKVQPAELEDSGVYFCASSLDLGAEQYFGPGTRLTVT.

This chain joins TRBV19 and TRBJ2-2; possible D gene TRBD1, 6 bases. With 3 bases removed from V and 4 bases from J, the gap between germline ends came to 12 bases. In germline, CDR1 is LNHDA, CDR2 SQIVND (reference sequence). There are 15 residues in the CDR3. The CDR3 region has the DNA TGTGCCAGTAGTATGACAGGCAGGAGCACCGGGGAGCTGTTTTTT. Translating gives CASSMTGRSTGELFF. The variable domain in full, completed from reference TRBV19 and TRBJ2-2, reads DGGITQSPKYLFRKEGQNVTLSCEQNLNHDAMYWYRQDPGQGLRLIYYSQIVNDFQKGDIAEGYSVSREKKESFPLTVTSAQKNPTAFYLCASSMTGRSTGELFFGEGSRLTVL.

In this sample, this clone turned up once. The V gene is TRBV11-2, the J gene TRBJ1-5, with D tentatively TRBD1 (6 bases). Germline V CDR1 and CDR2: SGHAT, FQNNGV. The CDR3 extends over 15 amino acids. V was trimmed by 5 bases and J by 1 base, leaving 12 bases between them. CDR3 DNA: TGTGCCAGCAGCGCATCAGGGGCGAGCAATCAGCCCCAGCATTTT. Residues: CASSASGASNQPQHF.